These T cell receptor beta chains were read from a single sample in a study of technical replicates of blood from a few donors. Using immunoSEQ multiplex PCR, the repertoire was profiled, and TCRdb retains in-frame clones only, with some absent. This repertoire shows under 95,000 clones, around 94% found once; its top ten account for around 0.25%. The sample consisted of T cells isolated from PBMCs. All receptors derive from a human donor in good health. Each CDR3 is given with its conserved first and last residue. The order of the fields is CDR3 length, V gene, D gene, J gene, clone size, CDR3 DNA, CDR3 protein. D genes are given only for firm matches. Size values are once, few and many counts, or a class for expanded clones, and some rows have none.

len: 16
v_gene: TRBV2
d_gene: TRBD1
j_gene: TRBJ2-3
abundance: -
CDR3nt: TGTGCCAGCTACAACCGGGACAGGGAGAGCACAGATACGCAGTATTTT
CDR3aa: CASYNRDRESTDTQYF

len: 15
v_gene: TRBV6-1
d_gene: TRBD1
j_gene: TRBJ2-6
abundance: -
CDR3nt: TGTGCCAGCAGTGAAACAGGGGACGGGGCCAACGTCCTGACTTTC
CDR3aa: CASSETGDGANVLTF

len: 14
v_gene: TRBV12-5
d_gene: TRBD1
j_gene: TRBJ1-1
abundance: -
CDR3nt: TGTGCTAGTGGCCGACAGGGGGTAGGGACTGAAGCTTTCTTT
CDR3aa: CASGRQGVGTEAFF

len: 14
v_gene: TRBV28
d_gene: TRBD2
j_gene: TRBJ2-7
abundance: -
CDR3nt: TGTGCCAGCAGTTTACTAGCGGGCCGCTACGAGCAGTACTTC
CDR3aa: CASSLLAGRYEQYF

len: 11
v_gene: TRBV20-1
d_gene: -
j_gene: TRBJ2-7
abundance: -
CDR3nt: TGCAGTGCTAGTGAGCGCTACGAGCAGTACTTC
CDR3aa: CSASERYEQYF

len: 19
v_gene: TRBV4-1
d_gene: TRBD2
j_gene: TRBJ2-1
abundance: -
CDR3nt: TGCGCCAGCAGCCAAGATCGGGTTAGCGGGATAATCTCCTACAATGAGCAGTTCTTC
CDR3aa: CASSQDRVSGIISYNEQFF

len: 16
v_gene: TRBV5-1
d_gene: -
j_gene: TRBJ1-6
abundance: -
CDR3nt: TGCGCCAGCAGCTTGTCCGGGAGCTCCTATAATTCACCCCTCCACTTT
CDR3aa: CASSLSGSSYNSPLHF

len: 15
v_gene: TRBV4-2
d_gene: TRBD2
j_gene: TRBJ2-7
abundance: -
CDR3nt: TGTGCCAGCAGCCAAGATCTGGCGGGAGGTCTCGAGCAGTACTTC
CDR3aa: CASSQDLAGGLEQYF

len: 17
v_gene: TRBV18
d_gene: -
j_gene: TRBJ1-2
abundance: once
CDR3nt: TGTGCCAGCTCACGGGCGGGGTTTTCTACTTCTAACTATGGCTACACCTTC
CDR3aa: CASSRAGFSTSNYGYTF

len: 15
v_gene: TRBV10-1
d_gene: -
j_gene: TRBJ1-1
abundance: -
CDR3nt: TGCGCCAGCAGTGAGTCTATACAGGGCTTTACTGAAGCTTTCTTT
CDR3aa: CASSESIQGFTEAFF

len: 16
v_gene: TRBV6-6
d_gene: TRBD1
j_gene: TRBJ1-1
abundance: -
CDR3nt: TGTGCCAGCAGTTCCGCCGGGACAGGGAGGAACACTGAAGCTTTCTTT
CDR3aa: CASSSAGTGRNTEAFF

len: 11
v_gene: TRBV10-2
d_gene: -
j_gene: TRBJ2-7
abundance: -
CDR3nt: TGCGCCAGCATAGACAATTACGAGCAGTACTTC
CDR3aa: CASIDNYEQYF